The 28 T cell receptor beta chains below come from one sample, sequenced in a study of T cell repertoires in cytomegalovirus infection. TCRdb independently ran MiXCR on the reads; one entry per CDR3 protein. The sample gives 450,000 to 650,000 distinct CDR3 sequences, 26% of which show up once; roughly 13% is in the top ten. The sample consisted of PBMCs. These receptors were collected from a human donor in good health (CMV status not recorded). Some clones in this sample may be carry-over from other donors' samples.

The table lists this clonotype with many counts. The chain joins TRBV7-6 to TRBJ1-1; D remains unclear. The length of the CDR3 is 13 residues. The germline V and J ends were trimmed by 5 bases and 10 bases, with 17 bases remaining between them. CDR1 SGHVS and CDR2 FNYEAQ come from the germline V gene. CDR3 amino acids: CASSPMTRPPAFF. The CDR3 nucleotides are TGTGCCAGCAGCCCAATGACCAGGCCTCCAGCTTTCTTT.

This clonotype was seen at least ten times. This rearrangement joins TRBV7-2 to TRBJ1-2, with 10 nucleotides matching TRBD1. V lost 0 bases to trimming and J lost 1 base; unmatched junction nucleotides: 8. The CDR3 has 18 amino acids. CDR1 is SGHTA, CDR2 FQGNSA, per germline. The CDR3 nucleotides are TGTGCCAGCAGCTTAGCGCTTGGACAGGGGGATCTTAACTATGGCTACACCTTC. Translating gives CASSLALGQGDLNYGYTF.

This sequence joins TRBV28 and TRBJ2-1, with D tentatively TRBD2 (7 bases). This CDR3 spans 15 amino acids. CDR1 and CDR2 (germline): MDHEN, SYDVKM. The ends were cut back, 6 bases at V and 4 bases at J, with 16 bases in the middle. CDR3 loop: CASSRGGGAYNEQFF. The CDR3 nucleotides read TGTGCCAGCAGCCGTGGGGGGGGGGCGTACAATGAGCAGTTCTTC. The variable domain in full, completed from reference TRBV28 and TRBJ2-1, reads DVKVTQSSRYLVKRTGEKVFLECVQDMDHENMFWYRQDPGLGLRLIYFSYDVKMKEKGDIPEGYSVSREKKERFSLILESASTNQTSMYLCASSRGGGAYNEQFFGPGTRLTVL.

This clonotype was picked up a small number of times. The CDR3: CASSLEPKNIQYF. The CDR3 nucleotides read TGTGCCAGCAGCCTCGAACCCAAAAACATTCAGTACTTC. V is TRBV5-4 and J is TRBJ2-4; no reliable D call. The V end lost 4 bases, the J end lost 2 bases, and 7 bases lay between the germline ends. Germline CDR1 is SGHNT and CDR2 is YYREEE (reference sequence). The CDR3 has 13 residues. Based on the CDR3 plus reference TRBV5-4 and TRBJ2-4, the full variable domain is ETGVTQSPTHLIKTRGQQVTLRCSSQSGHNTVSWYQQALGQGPQFIFQYYREEENGRGNFPPRFSGLQFPNYSSELNVNALELDDSALYLCASSLEPKNIQYFGAGTRLSVL.

The J gene is TRBJ2-4, the V gene TRBV19, with unresolved D. The CDR3 has 17 amino acids. The germline CDR1 and CDR2 sequences are LNHDA and SQIVND (reference sequence). V was cut by 3 bases and J by 0 bases, with 15 bases left in between. The CDR3 nucleotides read TGTGCCAGTAGTATTCCCCGTCAACATCTAGCCAAAAACATTCAGTACTTC. Its protein product is CASSIPRQHLAKNIQYF.

The chain uses TRBV4-1 and TRBJ1-1; TRBD1 aligns across 8 bases. Trimming took 3 bases from V and 1 from J; bases not matched to a gene: 4. Looked up from germline, CDR1 is MGHRA and CDR2 is YSYEKL. The CDR3 has 15 amino acids. CDR3 in DNA: TGCGCCAGCAGCCACTCGGACAGGGAGAACACTGAAGCTTTCTTT. Translated, it gives CASSHSDRENTEAFF.

The genes are TRBV6-2 or TRBV6-3 and TRBJ2-5; D unresolved. V lost 7 bases to trimming and J lost 2 bases, with 14 bases between them. The CDR3 is 14 amino acids. Germline V gives CDR1 MNHEY, CDR2 SVGEGT. Written as DNA, the CDR3 is TGTGCCAGCATCCTGGACCCCTGGCAAGAGACCCAGTACTTC. Its translation: CASILDPWQETQYF.

This chain connects TRBV10-3 to TRBJ2-1; TRBD2 aligns across 8 bases. CDR3 length: 13 amino acids. Germline-derived CDR1 and CDR2 are ENHRY and SYGVKD. The V segment lost 10 bases and the J segment 6 bases; nucleotides outside the gene matches: 8. The CDR3 sequence: CATAAGVGNEQFF. The CDR3 nucleotides are TGTGCCACCGCAGCGGGAGTAGGCAATGAGCAGTTCTTC.

The V gene is TRBV18, the J gene TRBJ2-7, with 14 bases identical to TRBD2. Germline V gene data show CDR1 as KGHSH and CDR2 as LQKENI. After removal of 6 bases from V and 5 bases from J, the junction contained 6 bases not matched to a gene. This CDR3 is 15 amino acids long. The CDR3 protein is CASSPGLAGGHEQYV. Here the CDR3 DNA reads TGTGCCAGCTCCCCTGGACTAGCGGGAGGCCACGAGCAGTACGTC.

To note about this clonotype: This may be a read error, as it is one base from a much larger clone. This chain uses TRBV7-9 with TRBJ1-1; D remains unclear. Trimming cost V 1 base and J 0 bases, with 9 bases left between them. The germline V gene has CDR1 SEHNR and CDR2 FQNEAQ (reference sequence). The CDR3 is 15 amino acids. The CDR3 bases are TGTGCCAGCAGCTTAGTGGTGAGCTTGAACACTGAAGCTTTCTTT. Its translation is CASSLVVSLNTEAFF.

Ten or more counts support this clonotype. This sequence joins TRBV20-1 and TRBJ2-3; 11 bases map to TRBD2. This CDR3 is built from 18 residues. Trimming cost V 1 base and J 4 bases; bases outside gene matches: 13. Germline lookup yields CDR1 DFQATT and CDR2 SNEGSKA (reference sequence). The CDR3 sequence is CSARGFKPTSGEADTQYF. The DNA for the CDR3 is TGCAGTGCTAGAGGGTTTAAGCCGACTAGCGGGGAAGCAGATACGCAGTATTTT.

This clonotype was recorded a few times. The genes are TRBV20-1 and TRBJ2-3; 8 bases agree with TRBD2. This CDR3 has 14 residues. J was trimmed by 5 bases and V by 1 base; bases with no gene match: 5. CDR1 is DFQATT, CDR2 SNEGSKA, per germline (reference sequence). The CDR3 loop reads CSARGTSRVDTQYF. In nucleotides, the CDR3 is TGCAGTGCTAGAGGGACTAGCAGGGTAGATACGCAGTATTTT.

The rearrangement links TRBV4-1 to TRBJ1-5, with D possibly being TRBD1 (5 bases). V was cut by 2 bases and J by 6 bases, with 14 bases left in between. Germline loops: CDR1 MGHRA, CDR2 YSYEKL. CDR3 size: 15 residues. The CDR3 sequence is CASSQILGVGQPQHF. The CDR3 region has the DNA TGCGCCAGCAGCCAAATACTAGGGGTAGGTCAGCCCCAGCATTTT.

The chain combines TRBV6-2 or TRBV6-3 with TRBJ1-5; 9 bases match TRBD1. The germline V gene has CDR1 MNHEY and CDR2 SVGEGT. The CDR3 loop spans 15 amino acids. V trimming: 2 bases; J trimming: 6 bases; junction bases outside the gene matches: 5. This CDR3 reads CASSYGLDRGQPQHF. DNA for the CDR3: TGTGCCAGCAGTTACGGGCTGGACAGGGGTCAGCCCCAGCATTTT.

This clonotype turned up a few times. This sequence joins TRBV11-2 and TRBJ2-1; TRBD1 or TRBD2 may be the D gene (6 bases each). Germline CDR1 and CDR2: SGHAT and FQNNGV. V was shortened by 5 bases and J by 8 bases, with 16 bases between the two germline ends. The CDR3 has 14 amino acids. The CDR3 sequence is CASSRGLGFDEQFF. In DNA, the CDR3 is TGTGCCAGCAGCCGGGGGCTAGGGTTCGATGAGCAGTTCTTC.

The rearrangement uses TRBV19 and TRBJ1-1, with 7 bases that match TRBD1. Unmatched junction bases numbered 11, after V lost 7 bases and J lost 6 bases. Per the germline V gene, CDR1 is LNHDA and CDR2 is SQIVND (reference sequence). CDR3 size: 14 residues. CDR3 amino acids: CASNRQGEGPEAFF. DNA for the CDR3: TGTGCCAGTAATCGTCAGGGGGAAGGCCCTGAAGCTTTCTTT.

This clonotype was found a few times. This chain joins TRBV12-3 or TRBV12-4 and TRBJ1-5, with 9 bases matching TRBD1. The CDR3 length is 15 residues. The J segment lost 6 bases and the V segment lost 5 bases, leaving 8 bases of the junction unmatched. CDR3 sequence (DNA): TGTGCCAGCAGTCCCGAGGGACAGGGCAGTCAGCCCCAGCATTTT. Protein sequence: CASSPEGQGSQPQHF.

The chain couples TRBV4-2 to TRBJ2-5; 10 nucleotides align to TRBD2. Trimming removed 1 base from V and 5 bases from J; junction bases left unmatched: 4. This CDR3 region has 15 residues. Germline V gene lookup returns CDR1 LGHNA and CDR2 YNFKEQ. CDR3 amino acids: CASSQAPTSGETQYF. CDR3 DNA sequence: TGTGCCAGCAGCCAAGCCCCGACTAGCGGGGAGACCCAGTACTTC.

This clonotype came up many times. The V and J genes are TRBV7-8 and TRBJ2-4, with TRBD2 as a possible D gene (5 bases). CDR1 and CDR2 (germline): SGHVS, FQNEAQ. This CDR3 spans 18 amino acids. The ends were cut back, 1 base at V and 1 base at J, with 17 bases in the middle. The CDR3 DNA is TGTGCCAGCAGCTTAGGTTATCGAGTGGAGGTGGCCAAAAACATTCAGTACTTC. It encodes CASSLGYRVEVAKNIQYF.

This clonotype was recorded at least ten times. The CDR3 DNA reads TGTGCCAGCAGCTTAGAGCCGGGGCAGGGTGGCTACACCTTC. As protein: CASSLEPGQGGYTF. This chain uses TRBV7-2 with TRBJ1-2; D might be TRBD1 (5 bases). In germline, CDR1 is SGHTA, CDR2 FQGNSA. Trimming shortened V by 1 base and J by 7 bases, and 13 bases separated the two germline ends. The CDR3 sequence is 14 residues long.

This rearrangement joins TRBV11-3 to TRBJ2-1; weak D call: TRBD2 (6 bases). This CDR3 is built from 15 residues. The germline V gene has CDR1 SGHNT and CDR2 YENEEA. Trimming took off 5 bases at V and 10 bases at J, with 21 bases between the two ends. The CDR3 bases are TGTGCCAGCAGCCTTGACGGGAGTCACGGGGAGGAGCAGTTCTTC. Its translation is CASSLDGSHGEEQFF.

This clonotype turned up a few times. The CDR3: CATREGNTGELFF. The CDR3 DNA reads as TGTGCCACACGGGAGGGGAACACCGGGGAGCTGTTTTTT. This chain links TRBV10-3 with TRBJ2-2, with 8 bases aligning to TRBD2. Trimming took 10 bases from V and 1 from J; bases not matched to a gene: 2. Germline CDR1 reads ENHRY; CDR2 reads SYGVKD. CDR3 length equals 13 residues.

The chain combines TRBV6-5 with TRBJ2-1, with D unresolved. This CDR3 comprises 13 residues. Germline assignment: CDR1 MNHEY and CDR2 SVGAGI. Trimming removed 0 bases from V and 4 bases from J, with 4 bases in between. CDR3 protein: CASSYSGYNEQFF. CDR3 nucleotides: TGTGCCAGCAGTTACTCCGGTTACAATGAGCAGTTCTTC.

CDR3 coding DNA: TGTGCCAGTAGTACGGGACTAGCCCGAAGCTCCTACAATGAGCAGTTCTTC. Amino acid sequence: CASSTGLARSSYNEQFF. This chain links TRBV19 with TRBJ2-1; TRBD2 matches 9 bases. Germline lookup yields CDR1 LNHDA and CDR2 SQIVND (reference sequence). The CDR3 runs to 17 residues. V lost 4 bases and J lost 0; bases outside the gene matches: 7. The whole variable domain, remainder taken from reference TRBV19 and TRBJ2-1, is DGGITQSPKYLFRKEGQNVTLSCEQNLNHDAMYWYRQDPGQGLRLIYYSQIVNDFQKGDIAEGYSVSREKKESFPLTVTSAQKNPTAFYLCASSTGLARSSYNEQFFGPGTRLTVL.

V gene TRBV24-1 combines with J gene TRBJ2-1; D unresolved. CDR3 size: 18 residues. The germline gives CDR1 KGHDR, CDR2 SFDVKD. Trimming cost V 3 bases and J 2 bases, with 19 bases left between them. CDR3: CATSDKPRPFGPYNEQFF. The CDR3 coding sequence is TGTGCCACCAGTGATAAGCCCCGGCCCTTCGGCCCCTACAATGAGCAGTTCTTC.

The chain joins TRBV14 to TRBJ2-7; no definite D call. V dropped 1 base and J dropped 0 bases, with 7 bases sitting between them. There are 14 residues in the CDR3. Germline V gene data show CDR1 as SGHDN and CDR2 as FVKESK. The CDR3 sequence is CASSQVGVSYEQYV. The CDR3 DNA reads TGTGCCAGCAGCCAAGTTGGAGTCTCCTACGAGCAGTACGTC.

This chain joins TRBV6-2 or TRBV6-3 and TRBJ2-6, with D tentatively TRBD1 or TRBD2 (5 bases each). This CDR3 is 15 amino acids long. Trimming pared 6 bases from V and 1 base from J, leaving 10 bases between. The germline gives CDR1 MNHEY, CDR2 SVGEGT. CDR3 DNA: TGTGCCAGCAGCACTGGGACGTCTGGGGCCAACGTCCTGACTTTC. It yields the protein CASSTGTSGANVLTF.

This chain connects TRBV7-9 to TRBJ2-6, with unresolved D. The germline V gene has CDR1 SEHNR and CDR2 FQNEAQ (reference sequence). The CDR3 covers 14 residues. V was clipped by 1 base and J by 2 bases, with 3 bases between them. As DNA, the CDR3 is TGTGCCAGCAGCTTAGTCACTGGGGCCAACGTCCTGACTTTC. Its protein product is CASSLVTGANVLTF.